The 32 T cell receptor beta chains presented below share a single source sample, sequenced in a study of cytomegalovirus exposure and HLA in healthy donors. In the PCR, 60 Vbeta and 13 Jbeta primers were used. The method was immunoSEQ multiplex PCR; TCRdb's version includes in-frame clones alone and lacks a portion of them. The data show around 180,000 clones, roughly four fifths seen once. The sequencing sample was made of PBMCs. These TCRs come from a man younger than 35 in good health and CMV-seronegative.

In this sample, this clone turned up a few times. The chain employs TRBV7-2 and TRBJ2-5, with D unresolved. The V end lost 3 bases, the J end lost 3 bases, and 8 bases lay between the germline ends. CDR1 is SGHTA, CDR2 FQGNSA, per germline. This CDR3 has 13 residues. The CDR3, as DNA: TGTGCCAGCAGCTTTGCCCTAAAAGAGACCCAGTACTTC. It yields the protein CASSFALKETQYF.

CDR3 sequence reads: CASSLVPSSNQETQYF. The CDR3 nucleotides are TGTGCCAGCAGCTTGGTCCCTAGCAGCAACCAAGAGACCCAGTACTTC. The genes are TRBV5-4 and TRBJ2-5; a possible D gene is TRBD2 (5 bases). Germline CDR1 is SGHNT and CDR2 is YYREEE (reference sequence). V was cut by 0 bases and J by 0 bases, with 12 bases left in between. This CDR3 is built from 16 residues.

V and J are TRBV6-1 and TRBJ1-3; D unresolved. The CDR3 has 18 amino acids. Germline CDR1 and CDR2: MNHNS and SASEGT. V lost 2 bases, J lost 0 bases, and 17 bases lay in between. CDR3 region: CASSEWFGTAVSGNTIYF. The CDR3 nucleotides read TGTGCCAGCAGTGAATGGTTCGGCACAGCCGTCTCTGGAAACACCATATATTTT.

This chain connects TRBV9 to TRBJ1-2; possibly TRBD1 for D (5 bases). CDR1 and CDR2 (germline): SGDLS, YYNGEE. The CDR3 length is 14 residues. Between the trimmed V and J ends, which lost 2 bases and 6 bases, there was a span of 14 bases. The chain's CDR3 is CASSVREEQNGYTF. The CDR3 DNA is TGTGCCAGCAGCGTCAGGGAGGAACAAAATGGCTACACCTTC.

The chain joins TRBV11-1 to TRBJ2-5; the match to TRBD1 covers 7 bases. The CDR3 consists of 15 residues. Trimming at V came to 5 bases and at J to 3 bases, leaving 9 bases not matched to a gene. Germline CDR1 is SGHAT and CDR2 is FQDESV (reference sequence). In nucleotides, the CDR3 is TGTGCCAGCAGCCCGGACAGGCCGAGTAAAGAGACCCAGTACTTC. This gives the protein CASSPDRPSKETQYF.

The chain carries TRBV5-1 and TRBJ2-3; TRBD1 agrees at 7 bases. Germline CDR1 is SGHRS and CDR2 is YFSETQ. V shed 0 bases, J shed 3 bases, and the junction held 4 bases outside the gene matches. The CDR3 covers 15 residues. The CDR3 DNA is TGCGCCAGCAGCTTGGACAGGGGTTGGACAGATACGCAGTATTTT. Amino acids: CASSLDRGWTDTQYF.

A single count supports this clone. V and J are TRBV5-8 and TRBJ1-5; no reliable D call. The CDR3 covers 16 residues. Germline-derived CDR1 and CDR2 are SGHTS and YDEGEE. Trimming pared 1 base from V and 0 bases from J, leaving 11 bases between. The CDR3 sequence: CASSLSTYYSNQPQHF. In DNA form, the CDR3 reads TGTGCCAGCAGCTTGTCGACTTACTATAGCAATCAGCCCCAGCATTTT.

J is TRBJ2-5 and V is TRBV28, with 7 nucleotides matching TRBD2. The tail of the sequence fits TRBJ2-7 better, so the J call may be wrong. Germline V lookup: CDR1 MDHEN, CDR2 SYDVKM. The CDR3 has 12 amino acids. DNA of the CDR3: TGTGCCAGCAGTTGGGGGGGAAACGAGCAGTACTTC. It codes for CASSWGGNEQYF.

This clone was detected only once. The chain links TRBV5-4 to TRBJ1-5; D remains unclear. Germline V CDR1 and CDR2: SGHNT, YYREEE (reference sequence). CDR3 size: 11 residues. Trimming took off 5 bases at V and 5 bases at J, with 5 bases between the two ends. The CDR3 nucleotides read TGTGCCAGCAGGCCGGATCAGCCCCAGCATTTT. This translates into CASRPDQPQHF.

Points on this clone: This sample also contains other DNA sequences that code for the same CDR3. This chain joins TRBV5-1 and TRBJ1-2; D is possibly TRBD1 (5 bases). The length of the CDR3 is 17 residues. V was trimmed by 1 base and J by 2 bases, leaving 18 bases between them. Looked up from germline, CDR1 is SGHRS and CDR2 is YFSETQ. The CDR3 DNA is TGCGCCAGCAGCTTGAGGGTTGGCCCGGGACTGAACTATGGCTACACCTTC. This sequence encodes CASSLRVGPGLNYGYTF.

This clone was found a few times. The chain has TRBV6-4 and TRBJ1-2, with 10 bases matching TRBD1. With V trimmed by 7 bases and J by 4 bases, 9 bases remained unmatched. Germline V gene lookup returns CDR1 MRHNA and CDR2 SNTAGT. The CDR3 is 15 residues long. The CDR3 DNA sequence: TGTGCCAGCACCCCAGACAGGGGGCTAGGCTATGGCTACACCTTC. Translation: CASTPDRGLGYGYTF.

The rearrangement joins TRBV21-1 to TRBJ1-2; TRBD1, the table's D call, was not compared with the DNA. TRBV21-1 is shown as a pseudogene. This CDR3 spans 16 amino acids. CDR3 DNA: TGTGCCAGCAGCAAAGCTGAGACAGACCATAACTATGGCTACACCTTC. Protein product: CASSKAETDHNYGYTF.

In nucleotides, the CDR3 is TGTGCCAGCAGCAAGGGGGAACCCATAGACACCGGGGAGCTGTTTTTT. This sequence encodes CASSKGEPIDTGELFF. The chain joins TRBV13 to TRBJ2-2; TRBD1 is a possible D gene (6 bases). Trimming stripped 5 bases from V and 3 bases from J, with 16 bases between. The germline gives CDR1 PRHDT, CDR2 FYEKMQ (reference sequence). This CDR3 is built from 16 residues.

Concerning this clone itself: One end of the junction does not line up with germline, which may come from a read error. This sample also contains other DNA sequences that code for the same CDR3. Here the CDR3 reads CASSPGTEETQYF. CDR3 coding DNA: TGTGCTAGCTCACCAGGCACCGAAGAGACCCAGTACTTC. The chain employs TRBV18 and TRBJ2-5; no firm D call. In germline, CDR1 is KGHSH, CDR2 LQKENI. The CDR3 has 13 residues.

The chain is built from TRBV5-4 and TRBJ2-5; TRBD2 matches 8 bases. CDR3 length: 13 residues. Germline CDR1 is SGHNT and CDR2 is YYREEE (reference sequence). Germline trimming cut 4 bases from V and 5 bases from J; bases unmatched to any gene: 4. CDR3 region: CASSPPGGETQYF. The CDR3 DNA follows: TGTGCCAGCAGCCCCCCGGGGGGGGAGACCCAGTACTTC.

In the case of this clone: One end of the junction fails to match germline, which may point to a read error. The rearrangement uses TRBV7-9 and TRBJ2-5; 10 bases match TRBD2. Germline V gives CDR1 SEHNR, CDR2 FQNEAQ (reference sequence). CDR3 size: 14 residues. In DNA form, the CDR3 reads TGTTCCAGCAGTAGAAGCGGGAGGGCGGAGACCCAGTACTTC. It translates to CSSSRSGRAETQYF.

The rearrangement joins TRBV18 to TRBJ1-1; D is undetermined. CDR3 length: 13 residues. CDR1 KGHSH and CDR2 LQKENI come from the germline V gene. Trimming took 5 bases from V and 6 from J, leaving 13 bases between them. The CDR3: CASSSLQVPEAFF. In DNA form, the CDR3 reads TGTGCCAGCTCATCACTCCAGGTACCTGAAGCTTTCTTT.

V is TRBV7-9 and J is TRBJ2-1; 8 positions match TRBD2. The CDR3 contains 14 residues. CDR1 is SEHNR and CDR2 is FQNEAQ in the germline V gene (reference sequence). V lost 5 bases and J lost 7; bases outside the gene matches: 7. Written as DNA, the CDR3 is TGTGCCAGCAGCCCCGGGACTAGTCGGAATGAGCAGTTCTTC. This sequence encodes CASSPGTSRNEQFF.

This rearrangement joins TRBV10-3 to TRBJ1-2; no clear D. Trimming removed 3 bases at V and 8 bases at J, with 16 bases between. This CDR3 is built from 14 residues. Per the germline V gene, CDR1 is ENHRY and CDR2 is SYGVKD. The CDR3: CAISDSINRRGYTF. The CDR3 DNA follows: TGTGCCATCAGTGACTCCATAAACAGAAGGGGCTACACCTTC.

This clone was observed a few times. V is TRBV15 and J is TRBJ1-5; no clear D gene. CDR3 length equals 14 residues. Germline CDR1 reads LNHNV; CDR2 reads YYDKDF (reference sequence). V lost 4 bases and J lost 1, with 8 bases in between. The DNA of the CDR3 is TGTGCCACCAGCATAATGGGCAGCAATCAGCCCCAGCATTTT. Encoded protein: CATSIMGSNQPQHF.

The chain links TRBV6-1 to TRBJ2-5; D is unclear. The better agreement between TRBJ2-7 and the DNA end casts doubt on the J call. The CDR3 is 12 residues long. The germline V gene encodes CDR1 MNHNS and CDR2 SASEGT. CDR3 DNA sequence: TGTGCCAGCAGCGAGACAAGTTACGAGCAGTACTTC. This codes for CASSETSYEQYF.

The table lists this clone with a few counts. The chain has TRBV15 and TRBJ2-7, with TRBD2 matching over 9 bases. CDR1 is LNHNV and CDR2 is YYDKDF in the germline V gene (reference sequence). V shed 0 bases and J 6 bases; nucleotides not matched to a gene: 3. This CDR3 has 14 amino acids. In nucleotides, the CDR3 is TGTGCCACCAGCAGAGAAATGCGGGAGGGCGAGCAGTACTTC. Protein product: CATSREMREGEQYF.

CDR3 sequence (DNA): TGTGCCAGTAGTAATGACCGGAGCTCTGGAAACACCATATATTTT. It codes for CASSNDRSSGNTIYF. This chain uses TRBV19 with TRBJ1-3; D is uncertain. Germline CDR1 is LNHDA and CDR2 is SQIVND (reference sequence). The length of the CDR3 is 15 residues. Trimming shortened V by 4 bases and J by 0 bases, and 10 bases separated the two germline ends. The whole variable domain, remainder taken from reference TRBV19 and TRBJ1-3, is DGGITQSPKYLFRKEGQNVTLSCEQNLNHDAMYWYRQDPGQGLRLIYYSQIVNDFQKGDIAEGYSVSREKKESFPLTVTSAQKNPTAFYLCASSNDRSSGNTIYFGEGSWLTVV.

The V call is TRBV6-6, the J call TRBJ1-2; D remains unclear. V lost 2 bases and J lost 7, with 11 bases in between. Germline lookup yields CDR1 MNHNY and CDR2 SVGAGI (reference sequence). The CDR3 loop spans 13 amino acids. CDR3 sequence (DNA): TGTGCCAGCAGTTACGACCAGGTTATTGGCTACACCTTC. Translated: CASSYDQVIGYTF.

The sample holds one count of this clone. The J gene is TRBJ2-1, the V gene TRBV5-1; 8 nucleotides align to TRBD1. J gave up 8 bases and V 4 bases, and 2 bases lay outside the gene matches. CDR1 and CDR2 (germline): SGHRS, YFSETQ. The CDR3 length is 12 residues. CDR3 sequence reads: CASSARGHEQFF. The CDR3, as DNA: TGCGCCAGCAGCGCCAGGGGGCATGAGCAGTTCTTC.

The chain combines TRBV27 with TRBJ2-7; tentatively, D is TRBD1 (6 bases). The V gene's germline CDR1 is MNHEY and CDR2 SMNVEV (reference sequence). This CDR3 is built from 15 residues. Trimming took 5 bases from V and 1 from J, leaving 15 bases between them. The CDR3 here is CASSDIRQASYEQYF. CDR3 in DNA: TGTGCCAGCAGTGACATACGACAGGCGTCCTACGAGCAGTACTTC.

This clone was found a few times. The V and J genes are TRBV5-6 and TRBJ2-7; 8 bases agree with TRBD1. There are 14 residues in the CDR3. J lost 2 bases, V lost 3 bases, and 4 bases had no gene match. Looked up from germline, CDR1 is SGHDT and CDR2 is YYEEEE. The chain's CDR3 is CASSSRTGTYEQYF. The CDR3 DNA reads TGTGCCAGCAGCTCCAGGACAGGGACCTACGAGCAGTACTTC.

The genes are TRBV4-3 and TRBJ2-2; D remains ambiguous. Trimming took 0 bases from V and 0 from J, leaving 8 bases between them. Germline values: CDR1 LGHNA, CDR2 YSLEER. CDR3 length: 16 residues. In DNA, the CDR3 is TGCGCCAGCAGCCAAGAATCCTTTCCGAACACCGGGGAGCTGTTTTTT. The encoded protein is CASSQESFPNTGELFF.

The chain joins TRBV5-5 to TRBJ1-1; D might be TRBD1 (5 bases). The CDR3 spans 15 residues. Germline values: CDR1 SGHKS, CDR2 YYEKEE (reference sequence). V was cut by 5 bases and J by 4 bases, with 18 bases left in between. CDR3 sequence: CASRYLGDSSTEAFF. The CDR3 DNA reads as TGTGCCAGCAGGTACCTAGGGGATTCATCCACTGAAGCTTTCTTT.

The chain combines TRBV6-5 with TRBJ2-4, with D possibly matching TRBD1 (6 bases). In germline, CDR1 is MNHEY, CDR2 SVGAGI. The V and J ends lost 6 bases and 0 bases respectively, with 12 bases between them. The CDR3 length is 15 residues. Written as DNA, the CDR3 is TGTGCCAGCAGAATAACAGGGACAGCCAAAAACATTCAGTACTTC. Protein: CASRITGTAKNIQYF.

This rearrangement joins TRBV27 to TRBJ1-5; D gene unclear. CDR1 is MNHEY, CDR2 SMNVEV, per germline (reference sequence). V was trimmed by 5 bases and J by 4 bases, leaving 9 bases between them. The CDR3 has 13 residues. CDR3 sequence: CASSANLNQPQHF. Written as DNA, the CDR3 is TGTGCCAGCAGTGCGAACTTGAATCAGCCCCAGCATTTT.

V gene TRBV14 combines with J gene TRBJ1-6, with a possible D match to TRBD1 (6 bases). The germline gives CDR1 SGHDN, CDR2 FVKESK. The V and J ends lost 4 bases and 6 bases respectively, with 16 bases between them. The CDR3 length is 16 residues. CDR3 in DNA: TGTGCCAGCAGCCCCGGGGCTGGGGGCCTTAATTCACCCCTCCACTTT. Translation gives CASSPGAGGLNSPLHF.